The 18 T cell receptor beta chains presented below share a single source sample, sequenced in a study of beta chain features in type 1 diabetes. Expressed TCRB transcripts were sequenced, since all the RNA that had been isolated was reverse transcribed. TCRdb's copy holds only in-frame clones and misses some; the assay was immunoSEQ multiplex PCR. The sample holds 250,000 to 300,000 clones, 8% seen once. Sequences were obtained from central memory CD4+ T cells from blood. The origin of the receptors is a woman aged 18-29 years in good health.

This chain connects TRBV28 to TRBJ1-2; unclear D gene. The V and J ends lost 6 bases and 7 bases respectively, with 15 bases between them. Germline V gene lookup returns CDR1 MDHEN and CDR2 SYDVKM. The CDR3 sequence is 13 residues long. The CDR3 nucleotides read TGTGCCAGCAGAGTCCGCTTAGAAGGTGGCTACACCTTC. It encodes CASRVRLEGGYTF.

V is TRBV27 and J is TRBJ2-7; 9 bases align to TRBD1. Germline loops: CDR1 MNHEY, CDR2 SMNVEV (reference sequence). The CDR3 runs 15 residues. The V and J ends lost 6 bases and 5 bases, in that order; junction bases with no gene match: 11. This CDR3 reads CASRTGGRRPHEQYF. Written as DNA, the CDR3 is TGTGCCAGCAGAACAGGGGGCCGTCGTCCCCACGAGCAGTACTTC.

The gene calls are TRBV7-9 and TRBJ2-3, with D tentatively TRBD2 (6 bases). There are 15 residues in the CDR3. The V end was cut by 3 bases, the J end by 0 bases, with 10 bases between. Looked up from germline, CDR1 is SEHNR and CDR2 is FQNEAQ (reference sequence). In DNA, the CDR3 is TGTGCCAGCAGCTTTATGGGGGGAAGCACAGATACGCAGTATTTT. Residues: CASSFMGGSTDTQYF.

This clone was picked up a small number of times. V gene TRBV10-3 combines with J gene TRBJ2-7; perhaps TRBD1 as D (6 bases). This CDR3 is built from 16 residues. Trimming took 7 bases from V and 0 from J, leaving 19 bases between them. Per germline, CDR1 ENHRY and CDR2 SYGVKD. CDR3 bases: TGTGCCATCATCCCGTGGTGTAGGGGGAGCTCCTACGAGCAGTACGTC. Encoded protein: CAIIPWCRGSSYEQYV.

A few counts support this clone. The chain joins TRBV6-4 to TRBJ1-1; the D is unclear. The CDR3 runs 13 residues. Trimming left V 4 bases short and J 1 base short, with 7 bases between. Germline-derived CDR1 and CDR2 are MRHNA and SNTAGT. The CDR3 protein is CASSVQANTEAFF. The CDR3 nucleotides read TGTGCCAGCAGTGTTCAGGCGAACACTGAAGCTTTCTTT.

J is TRBJ2-1 and V is TRBV7-3; no clear D gene. Between the trimmed V and J ends, which lost 1 base and 4 bases, there was a span of 8 bases. The CDR3 consists of 14 residues. CDR1 and CDR2 from the germline V gene are SGHTA and FQGTGA. The CDR3 sequence: CASSLMVGYNEQFF. The DNA for the CDR3 is TGTGCCAGCAGCTTAATGGTAGGGTACAATGAGCAGTTCTTC.

This clone was found a few times. V is TRBV11-3 and J is TRBJ2-3, with D tentatively TRBD2 (5 bases). This CDR3 region has 14 residues. Trimming left V 7 bases short and J 2 bases short, with 13 bases between. Per the germline V gene, CDR1 is SGHNT and CDR2 is YENEEA. As DNA, the CDR3 is TGTGCCAGCACTGCGGACGGGAACACAGATACGCAGTATTTT. Translated, it gives CASTADGNTDTQYF.

In this sample, this clone turned up a few times. The chain links TRBV30 to TRBJ1-3, with unresolved D. The CDR3 contains 14 residues. With 3 bases removed from V and 0 bases from J, the gap between germline ends came to 9 bases. Germline-derived CDR1 and CDR2 are GTSNPN and SVGIG (reference sequence). The CDR3: CAWRDPGSGNTIYF. CDR3 in DNA: TGTGCCTGGAGGGACCCTGGCTCTGGAAACACCATATATTTT.

The table lists this clone with a few counts. The chain has TRBV5-1 and TRBJ1-4, with a possible D match to TRBD1 (6 bases). Trimming left V 1 base short and J 6 bases short, with 10 bases between. Per germline, CDR1 SGHRS and CDR2 YFSETQ. The CDR3 is 14 residues long. The CDR3 region is CASSLLGADEKLFF. Here the CDR3 DNA reads TGCGCCAGCAGCTTGTTGGGGGCTGATGAAAAACTGTTTTTT.

The V gene is TRBV7-9, the J gene TRBJ1-1; a possible D gene is TRBD1 (6 bases). Trimming removed 5 bases at V and 1 base at J, with 11 bases between. This CDR3 has 14 residues. Germline V CDR1 and CDR2: SEHNR, FQNEAQ (reference sequence). The CDR3 loop is CASSLTGANTEAFF. The CDR3 bases are TGTGCCAGCAGCCTGACAGGTGCGAACACTGAAGCTTTCTTT.

This clone was detected many times. The gene calls are TRBV7-2 and TRBJ1-3; no reliable D call. Looked up from germline, CDR1 is SGHTA and CDR2 is FQGNSA. Deletions cut 1 base from V and 9 bases from J, with 4 bases between. The CDR3 totals 11 residues. The CDR3 sequence is CASSLDATIYF. The CDR3 region has the DNA TGTGCCAGCAGCTTAGATGCCACCATATATTTT.

The chain uses TRBV2 and TRBJ2-7; 12 bases align to TRBD1. CDR1 is SNHLY, CDR2 FYNNEI, per germline. Losses at the gene ends were 7 bases for V and 6 bases for J; bases not matched to a gene: 10. The CDR3 covers 15 residues. The CDR3 reads CASTRVGTGGREQYV. In nucleotides, the CDR3 is TGTGCCAGCACAAGGGTGGGGACAGGGGGCCGCGAGCAGTACGTC.

This clone was recorded a few times. The chain links TRBV10-3 to TRBJ1-2; TRBD1 matches 7 bases. This CDR3 is built from 15 residues. The J segment lost 4 bases and the V segment lost 5 bases, leaving 10 bases of the junction unmatched. Germline V CDR1 and CDR2: ENHRY, SYGVKD. In DNA form, the CDR3 reads TGTGCCATCAGTAGGGACAGCCCCCCGATCTATGGCTACACCTTC. Translating it yields CAISRDSPPIYGYTF.

This chain connects TRBV6-1 to TRBJ2-7, with D tentatively TRBD1 (5 bases). CDR3 length equals 15 residues. V shed 8 bases and J shed 2 bases, with 19 bases lying between them. CDR1 MNHNS and CDR2 SASEGT come from the germline V gene. The CDR3 loop reads CASVEGASAAYEQYV. CDR3 DNA sequence: TGTGCCAGCGTAGAAGGGGCATCGGCTGCCTACGAGCAGTACGTC.

This clone was recorded a few times. The V gene is TRBV23-1, the J gene TRBJ2-2; D is possibly TRBD1 (6 bases). TRBV23-1 has ORF status, its function being uncertain. The CDR3 extends over 22 amino acids. Between the trimmed V and J ends, which lost 0 bases and 1 base, there was a span of 27 bases. The CDR3 DNA is TGCGCCAGCAGTCAATCGCCCCACAGGGCCGGGTTCGTGCCCAGGAACACCGGGGAGCTGTTTTTT. Its translation: CASSQSPHRAGFVPRNTGELFF.

This clone was counted between two and nine times. A much more abundant neighbour one base away suggests this may be a read error. V and J are TRBV30 and TRBJ2-2, with 9 bases that match TRBD1. CDR1 is GTSNPN, CDR2 SVGIG, per germline (reference sequence). There are 15 residues in the CDR3. V gave up 3 bases and J gave up 7 bases; unmatched junction bases: 9. In DNA form, the CDR3 reads TGTGCCTGGAGGGTGGGGGACAGGGACGTCGGGGAGCTGTTTTTT. Translating gives CAWRVGDRDVGELFF. The variable domain in full, completed from reference TRBV30 and TRBJ2-2, reads SQTIHQWPATLVQPVGSPLSLECTVEGTSNPNLYWYRQAAGRGLQLLFYSVGIGQISSEVPQNLSASRPQDRQFILSSKKLLLSDSGFYLCAWRVGDRDVGELFFGEGSRLTVL.

The chain combines TRBV28 with TRBJ2-5, with D possibly matching TRBD1 (6 bases). This CDR3 region has 15 residues. Germline assignment: CDR1 MDHEN and CDR2 SYDVKM. Between the trimmed V and J ends, which lost 6 bases and 4 bases, there was a span of 18 bases. The CDR3 DNA sequence: TGTGCCAGCAGGTCCCCGGGACACCCGAGAGAGACCCAGTACTTC. Translation gives CASRSPGHPRETQYF.

The rearrangement joins TRBV11-2 to TRBJ1-5; no reliable D call. Trimming stripped 5 bases from V and 7 bases from J, with 9 bases between. Germline V gene data show CDR1 as SGHAT and CDR2 as FQNNGV. The CDR3 is 12 residues long. CDR3 sequence (DNA): TGTGCCAGCAGCCTCCCGGGCCAGCCCCAGCATTTT. This encodes CASSLPGQPQHF. The full variable domain, completed using reference TRBV11-2 and TRBJ1-5, is EAGVAQSPRYKIIEKRQSVAFWCNPISGHATLYWYQQILGQGPKLLIQFQNNGVVDDSQLPKDRFSAERLKGVDSTLKIQPAKLEDSAVYLCASSLPGQPQHFGDGTRLSIL.